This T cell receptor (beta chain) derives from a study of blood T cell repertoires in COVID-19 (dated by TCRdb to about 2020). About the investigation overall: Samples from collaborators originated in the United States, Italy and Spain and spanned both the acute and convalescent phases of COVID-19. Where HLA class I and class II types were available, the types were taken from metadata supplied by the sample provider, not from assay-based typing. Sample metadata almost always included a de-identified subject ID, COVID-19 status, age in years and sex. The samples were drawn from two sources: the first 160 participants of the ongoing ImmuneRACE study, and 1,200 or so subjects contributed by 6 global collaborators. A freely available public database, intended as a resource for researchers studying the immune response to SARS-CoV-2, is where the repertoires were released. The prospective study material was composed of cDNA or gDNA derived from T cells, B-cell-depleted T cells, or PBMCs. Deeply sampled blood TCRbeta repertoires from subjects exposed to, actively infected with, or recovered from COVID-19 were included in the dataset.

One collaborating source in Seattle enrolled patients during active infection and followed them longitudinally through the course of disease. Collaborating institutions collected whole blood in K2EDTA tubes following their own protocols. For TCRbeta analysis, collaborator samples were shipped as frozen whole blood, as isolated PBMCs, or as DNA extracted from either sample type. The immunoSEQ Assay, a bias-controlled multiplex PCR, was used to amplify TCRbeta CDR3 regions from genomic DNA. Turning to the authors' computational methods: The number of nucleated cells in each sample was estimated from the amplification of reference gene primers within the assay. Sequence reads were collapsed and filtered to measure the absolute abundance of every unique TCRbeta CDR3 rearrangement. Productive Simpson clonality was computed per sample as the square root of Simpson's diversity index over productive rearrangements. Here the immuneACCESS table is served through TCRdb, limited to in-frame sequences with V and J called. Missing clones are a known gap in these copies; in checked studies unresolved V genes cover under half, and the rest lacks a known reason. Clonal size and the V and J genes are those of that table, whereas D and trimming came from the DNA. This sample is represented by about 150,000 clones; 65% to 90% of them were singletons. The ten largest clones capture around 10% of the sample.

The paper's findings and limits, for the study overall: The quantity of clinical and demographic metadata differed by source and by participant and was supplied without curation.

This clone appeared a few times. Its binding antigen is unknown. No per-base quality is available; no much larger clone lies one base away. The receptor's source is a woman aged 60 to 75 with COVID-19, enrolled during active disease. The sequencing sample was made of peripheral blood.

The CDR3 region: CASSPVGTVNTGELFF. The DNA reads TGTGCCAGCAGCCCTGTCGGGACAGTTAACACCGGGGAGCTGTTTTTT. The chain is made from TRBV5-6 and TRBJ2-2; 7 of the junction bases match TRBD1. Trimming removed 4 bases from V and 2 bases from J; the gene matches leave 8 bases unexplained. From the cysteine up to the phenylalanine, the CDR3 has a length of 16 residues. Only the CDR3 region is kept as DNA, spanning 48 bases read in frame from base 1. Via the germline V gene, CDR1 is SGHDT and CDR2 YYEEEE. Outside the CDR3, residues come from the reference TRBV5-6 and TRBJ2-2 proteins, so the full variable domain is: DAGVTQSPTHLIKTRGQQVTLRCSPKSGHDTVSWYQQALGQGPQFIFQYYEEEERQRGNFPDRFSGHQFPNYSSELNVNALLLGDSALYLCASSPVGTVNTGELFFGEGSRLTVL.